Sequencing of this TCR beta chain was carried out in a study of T-cell memory formation after mild COVID-19. Background on the study: There were largely donor-specific TCR clusters. Regarding the study as a whole: The study found balanced CD4/CD8 in clones contracting day 15 to 85 and a CD4+ lean in later expanders. Contracting CD4+ clones were located mainly in CM and EM, and CD8+ clones in EMRA. Pre-infection memory showed some responding clones, and this suggested that cross-reactive memory joined.

CDR3 size: 14 residues. The germline V gene has CDR1 ENHRY and CDR2 SYGVKD. V gave up 2 bases and J gave up 6 bases; unmatched junction bases: 7. TCRdb re-analysed the 5' RACE reads in MiXCR, keeping a single row per CDR3 protein. The table lists 350,000 to 500,000 distinct CDR3 sequences, around a quarter of them singletons. As for this clonotype: The target antigen is unknown.

This chain links TRBV10-3 with TRBJ2-7; TRBD2 matches 7 bases. Specimen: PBMCs or a T cell subset sorted from them (not recorded which). The TCR originated in an adult woman who had mild COVID-19 (a few samples of this study predate the infection). Cell type and time point are not known. The CDR3 sequence: CAISEAGASREQYF. CDR3 nucleotide sequence: TGTGCCATCAGTGAGGCGGGAGCCTCCCGCGAGCAGTACTTC.